The sequence of this TCR beta chain was determined in a study of T cell responses to AZD1222 COVID-19 vaccine. Analyses pooled second doses at about 4 or about 12 weeks. With V trimmed by 6 bases and J by 3 bases, 11 bases remained unmatched. CDR1 and CDR2 (germline): DFQATT, SNEGSKA (reference sequence). The CDR3 covers 14 residues. Repertoires were generated with immunoSEQ multiplex PCR, while TCRdb's copy carries only in-frame clones and drops some. Among around 140,000 clones listed, roughly 87% were seen once. The source of this sequence is an adult who received the AZD1222 COVID-19 vaccine. The source was peripheral blood, collected 28 days after the second AZD1222 dose. The J gene is TRBJ2-7, the V gene TRBV20-1, with 7 bases aligning to TRBD2. DNA for the CDR3: TGCAGTGCCAGTGGCGGGAGAGGGTTCTACGAGCAGTACTTC. This encodes CSASGGRGFYEQYF.